This section outlines one TCR beta chain sequence together with its context. Antigen: not known. This CDR3 comprises 14 residues. Germline V gene data show CDR1 as LNHDA and CDR2 as SQIVND (reference sequence). The junction had 0 bases not matched to a gene; V was cut back by 1 base and J by 3 bases. The data were obtained in a study of CD8 T cells in Susac syndrome. Points from the study as a whole: It was acknowledged in the study that the number of individuals who were included in its TCR sequencing and HLA analysis was relatively small.

With random hexamers, reverse transcription was performed on about 0.5 to 1 ug of RNA. Amplification of the TCR beta CDR3 was carried out by immunoSEQ multiplex PCR, which spanned a total of 54 Vbeta and 13 Jbeta segments. In TCRdb, the immunoSEQ multiplex PCR reads were re-called with MiXCR into one record per CDR3 protein. Among approximately 150,000 distinct CDR3 sequences listed, approximately 93% were seen once. Healthy donors served as age- and sex-matched controls. Negative isolation yielded CD4+ and CD8+ T cells, and FACS enriched TEMRA cells. This clonotype was obtained from a human donor in good health. This sequence joins TRBV19 and TRBJ2-5; the match to TRBD2 covers 9 bases. Specimen: CD4+ T cells from PBMCs. The CDR3, as DNA: TGTGCCAGTAGTATAGGCGGGAGGGAAGAGACCCAGTACTTC. Protein sequence: CASSIGGREETQYF. Filled out from reference TRBV19 and TRBJ2-5, the complete variable domain reads DGGITQSPKYLFRKEGQNVTLSCEQNLNHDAMYWYRQDPGQGLRLIYYSQIVNDFQKGDIAEGYSVSREKKESFPLTVTSAQKNPTAFYLCASSIGGREETQYFGPGTRLLVL.